This T cell receptor (beta chain) appears in the sequencing data of a study of T cell responses to AZD1222 COVID-19 vaccine. Looking at the study overall: Pooled samples include second doses given at about 4 or 12 weeks. Whole-study findings and limits: Baseline antibody screening turned up just a handful of seropositive AZD1222 recipients. The study found Spike-specific TCR breadth and depth rose after two AZD1222 doses. Donors, mostly white British, included more females; clonal diversity was possibly underestimated.

Germline CDR1 reads SEHNR; CDR2 reads FQNEAQ (reference sequence). V lost 5 bases to trimming and J lost 5 bases, with 12 bases between them. The CDR3 extends over 13 amino acids. To note about this clone: Its specificity is unknown.

The method was immunoSEQ multiplex PCR; TCRdb's version includes in-frame clones alone and lacks a portion of them. The data contain 90,000 to 120,000 clones, roughly nine tenths of them singletons. The source of this sequence is an adult in good health. The sample consisted of peripheral blood, taken on day 0 of AZD1222 vaccination. V usage is TRBV7-9 and J usage is TRBJ1-2; perhaps TRBD1 as D (6 bases). This CDR3 is CASSTGTPYGYTF. Written as DNA, the CDR3 is TGTGCCAGCAGCACCGGGACACCTTATGGCTACACCTTC.